The following is a T cell receptor beta chain sequence with its context. Its antigen remains unknown. The data stem from a study of T cell responses to AZD1222 COVID-19 vaccine. Study-wide results and caveats: Sampling that yielded the repertoires occurred only after the peak T cell response. After two AZD1222 doses, spike-specific TCR breadth and depth rose versus day 0.

This CDR3 contains 13 residues. Germline V gene lookup returns CDR1 MNHNS and CDR2 SASEGT. Trimming removed 3 bases from V and 8 bases from J, with 13 bases in between. Sequenced by immunoSEQ multiplex PCR; TCRdb stores in-frame clones only, minus some. In the table there are 140,000 to 150,000 clones, 80% to 95% of which are singletons. The starting material was peripheral blood, obtained on day 0 of MenACWY control vaccination. V usage is TRBV6-1 and J usage is TRBJ2-5; either TRBD1 or TRBD2 may fit D (5 bases each). The sequence derives from an adult in good health. In nucleotides, the CDR3 is TGTGCCAGCAGTGATGGGCGGTGGGACACCCAGTACTTC. This encodes CASSDGRWDTQYF.